The 13 T cell receptor beta chains below all came from one sample that was sequenced in a study of response to subunit inactivated influenza vaccine. TCRdb redid the calling of the RT-PCR reads with MiXCR, one entry per CDR3 protein. The sample yields roughly 700,000 distinct CDR3 sequences, around 14% seen once. The material was PBMCs from blood, obtained less than 15 days before vaccination. The receptors stem from a man in his fifties who received an inactivated influenza vaccine.

The sample holds a few counts of this clonotype. This chain joins TRBV5-1 and TRBJ2-7; 7 bases align to TRBD1. Trimming cost V 0 bases and J 3 bases; bases outside gene matches: 9. The CDR3 is 16 amino acids. CDR1 SGHRS and CDR2 YFSETQ come from the germline V gene. CDR3 protein: CASSLASGTAIYEQYF. Written as DNA, the CDR3 is TGCGCCAGCAGCTTGGCCTCGGGGACAGCTATCTACGAGCAGTACTTC.

This clonotype came up many times. The gene calls are TRBV11-2 and TRBJ2-2; a weak D match, TRBD2 (5 bases). The ends were cut back, 3 bases at V and 6 bases at J, with 20 bases in the middle. Germline lookup yields CDR1 SGHAT and CDR2 FQNNGV. CDR3 length equals 17 residues. DNA for the CDR3: TGTGCCAGCAGCTTCCTCTCTGGGTGGGAGACCGCCGGGGAGCTGTTTTTT. Its translation: CASSFLSGWETAGELFF.

There are a few counts of this clonotype. The genes are TRBV7-9 and TRBJ2-2, with unresolved D. From germline, CDR1 is SEHNR and CDR2 FQNEAQ (reference sequence). The CDR3 totals 15 residues. Trimming pared 6 bases from V and 2 bases from J, leaving 13 bases between. The DNA of the CDR3 is TGTGCCAGCAGGGATCTCACAGTCAACACCGGGGAGCTGTTTTTT. Residues: CASRDLTVNTGELFF.

This clonotype has more than one count but fewer than ten. The gene calls are TRBV4-2 and TRBJ2-7, with a weak D call TRBD2 (6 bases). Between the trimmed V and J ends, which lost 2 bases and 6 bases, there was a span of 8 bases. This CDR3 has 12 amino acids. Germline V gene data show CDR1 as LGHNA and CDR2 as YNFKEQ. The CDR3 coding sequence is TGTGCCAGCAGCCAACATAGCGGCGAGCAGTACTTC. This sequence encodes CASSQHSGEQYF.

The rearrangement uses TRBV9 and TRBJ1-5, with no clear D. This CDR3 region has 15 residues. CDR1 SGDLS and CDR2 YYNGEE come from the germline V gene. Trimming stripped 0 bases from V and 7 bases from J, with 14 bases between. In nucleotides, the CDR3 is TGTGCCAGCAGCGTAGTGGTGGACTCCAGGCAGCCCCAGCATTTT. Translating it yields CASSVVVDSRQPQHF.

The CDR3 DNA sequence: TGTGCCAGCAGCTTAGGCCAATGGGACACCTACAATGAGCAGTTCTTC. Translated, it gives CASSLGQWDTYNEQFF. V is TRBV7-9 and J is TRBJ2-1; D might be TRBD1 (6 bases). The length of the CDR3 is 16 residues. Germline V gene sequence: CDR1 SEHNR, CDR2 FQNEAQ (reference sequence). V was cut by 1 base and J by 2 bases, with 12 bases left in between. The variable domain in full, with the rest retrieved from reference TRBV7-9 and TRBJ2-1, is DTGVSQNPRHKITKRGQNVTFRCDPISEHNRLYWYRQTLGQGPEFLTYFQNEAQLEKSRLLSDRFSAERPKGSFSTLEIQRTEQGDSAMYLCASSLGQWDTYNEQFFGPGTRLTVL.

This sequence joins TRBV6-5 and TRBJ1-5; 7 bases match TRBD1. Germline CDR1 MNHEY, CDR2 SVGAGI. V shed 2 bases, J shed 5 bases, and the junction held 0 bases outside the gene matches. This CDR3 has 13 amino acids. CDR3 in amino acids: CASSYGQDQPQHF. Written as DNA, the CDR3 is TGTGCCAGCAGTTACGGACAGGATCAGCCCCAGCATTTT.

This clonotype turned up a few times. The chain employs TRBV27 and TRBJ1-2, with a tentative D call TRBD1 (5 bases). Trimming took off 2 bases at V and 6 bases at J, with 16 bases between the two ends. CDR3 length: 15 residues. CDR1 is MNHEY and CDR2 is SMNVEV in the germline V gene (reference sequence). The CDR3 coding sequence is TGTGCCAGCAGTTTAGCAGCCCAGGGAAGAAATGGCTACACCTTC. It specifies CASSLAAQGRNGYTF.

V and J are TRBV7-8 and TRBJ2-7; D is ambiguous. Germline lookup yields CDR1 SGHVS and CDR2 FQNEAQ. CDR3 length equals 15 residues. Trimming cost V 2 bases and J 5 bases, with 16 bases left between them. The CDR3 nucleotides are TGTGCCAGCAGCTTAAGTCGCAGTACCTACCACGAGCAGTACTTC. This translates into CASSLSRSTYHEQYF.

The sample holds a few counts of this clonotype. V gene TRBV20-1 combines with J gene TRBJ1-4; D remains ambiguous. CDR3 size: 14 residues. V lost 0 bases and J 4 bases, leaving 9 bases between the germline ends. Germline CDR1 DFQATT, CDR2 SNEGSKA (reference sequence). The CDR3 coding sequence is TGCAGTGCTAGAGACGGCAGGAATAATGAAAAACTGTTTTTT. This sequence encodes CSARDGRNNEKLFF.

The chain joins TRBV20-1 to TRBJ1-5; 7 bases match TRBD1. Germline CDR1 DFQATT, CDR2 SNEGSKA (reference sequence). This CDR3 contains 16 residues. V was clipped by 3 bases and J by 0 bases; unmatched bases: 8. The DNA for the CDR3 is TGCAGTGCTAGTCCTCAGACAGGGTATAGCAATCAGCCCCAGCATTTT. Translation gives CSASPQTGYSNQPQHF.

Ten or more counts support this clonotype. The chain uses TRBV7-8 and TRBJ2-4; 7 bases map to TRBD1. The CDR3 is 13 amino acids. After removal of 1 base from V and 8 bases from J, the junction contained 2 bases not matched to a gene. CDR1 is SGHVS and CDR2 is FQNEAQ in the germline V gene. CDR3 sequence reads: CASSLGQGDIQYF. CDR3 DNA: TGTGCCAGCAGCTTAGGACAGGGCGACATTCAGTACTTC.

This clonotype was picked up a small number of times. This sequence joins TRBV4-1 and TRBJ1-1; D is possibly TRBD1 (5 bases). With 1 base removed from V and 7 bases from J, the gap between germline ends came to 16 bases. This CDR3 has 15 residues. From germline, CDR1 is MGHRA and CDR2 YSYEKL. The CDR3 DNA follows: TGCGCCAGCAGCCAAGTCTTTGTACGGGGGGTTGAAGCTTTCTTT. This sequence encodes CASSQVFVRGVEAFF.